These T cell receptor beta chains were read from a single sample in a study of spatial heterogeneity in lung cancer. From the 5' RACE reads, TCRdb called clonotypes with MiXCR, one entry per CDR3 protein. The sample records under 75,000 distinct CDR3 sequences, more than 7% being singletons. The sequencing used PBMCs, collected at surgery. The receptors originated from a female donor with early-stage non-small cell lung cancer. Both conserved end residues are part of each CDR3. The order of the fields is V gene, D gene, J gene, clone size, CDR3 protein, CDR3 DNA. D genes are given only for firm matches. Clone size is given for some rows only: seen once, a few or many times, or a class if the clone is expanded.

TRBV2	NA	TRBJ2-3	many	CASSGGLEATDTQYF	TGTGCCAGCAGTGGAGGTCTTGAAGCAACAGATACGCAGTATTTT
TRBV4-1	TRBD2	TRBJ2-3	many	CASSQDEGERGGTDTQYF	TGCGCCAGCAGCCAAGATGAAGGGGAGCGGGGGGGCACAGATACGCAGTATTTT
TRBV4-2	NA	TRBJ1-1	many	CASSPLEWTEAFF	TGTGCCAGCAGCCCCCTCGAATGGACTGAAGCTTTCTTT
TRBV5-6	TRBD1	TRBJ2-1	NA	CASSPGQGYREQFF	TGTGCCAGCAGCCCCGGACAGGGGTACAGGGAGCAGTTCTTC
TRBV5-6	NA	TRBJ1-2	many	CASSSGQTVNYGYTF	TGTGCCAGCAGCTCTGGACAGACCGTTAACTATGGCTACACCTTC
TRBV5-4	NA	TRBJ2-5	NA	CASSLGGGLRSEETQYF	TGTGCCAGCAGCTTGGGGGGCGGGCTAAGGAGTGAGGAGACCCAGTACTTC
TRBV7-3	NA	TRBJ2-5	many	CASSLTGRRVAETQYF	TGTGCCAGCAGCTTAACGGGGCGGCGGGTTGCCGAGACCCAGTACTTC
TRBV11-2	TRBD1	TRBJ1-2	NA	CASSLDTRSRQGTYGYTF	TGTGCCAGCAGCTTAGATACCCGGAGCCGACAGGGAACATATGGCTACACCTTC
TRBV10-3	NA	TRBJ1-5	many	CAISDWQGKGSNQPQHF	TGTGCCATCAGTGACTGGCAGGGGAAAGGAAGCAATCAGCCCCAGCATTTT
TRBV2	NA	TRBJ1-2	many	CASKGRGYGYTF	TGTGCCAGCAAGGGGCGCGGATATGGCTACACCTTC
TRBV27	NA	TRBJ2-6	few	CASSLVLGVVGANVLTF	TGTGCCAGCAGTTTAGTTCTCGGGGTCGTCGGGGCCAACGTCCTGACTTTC
TRBV19	NA	TRBJ2-3	many	CASTPGGSTDTQYF	TGTGCCAGTACTCCGGGCGGAAGCACAGATACGCAGTATTTT
TRBV29-1	NA	TRBJ2-2	NA	CSVAPFSTGAGELFF	TGCAGCGTTGCTCCCTTTTCGACCGGGGCCGGGGAGCTGTTTTTT
TRBV20-1	NA	TRBJ2-1	many	CSAREVRGLSIHEQFF	TGCAGTGCTAGAGAAGTTCGGGGCCTGTCTATCCATGAGCAGTTCTTC
TRBV20-1	NA	TRBJ2-3	many	CSAKQAGYTDTQYF	TGCAGTGCAAAGCAGGCAGGTTACACAGATACGCAGTATTTT
TRBV12-3/TRBV12-4	TRBD1	TRBJ2-7	NA	CASRRQGEDWGEQYF	TGTGCCAGCAGACGACAGGGCGAGGATTGGGGCGAGCAGTACTTC
TRBV7-9	NA	TRBJ2-5	NA	CASSDRRAPQETQYF	TGTGCCAGCAGCGATCGCCGAGCGCCCCAAGAGACCCAGTACTTC
TRBV19	TRBD2	TRBJ2-3	many	CASSGGLAGAPSTDTQYF	TGTGCCAGTAGTGGGGGACTAGCGGGGGCCCCTAGCACAGATACGCAGTATTTT
TRBV4-1	NA	TRBJ2-2	NA	CASSQDGGRYTGELFF	TGCGCCAGCAGCCAAGACGGGGGGCGCTACACCGGGGAGCTGTTTTTT
TRBV10-3	NA	TRBJ2-1	NA	CAISERAERDNEQFF	TGTGCCATCAGTGAGAGAGCGGAGAGGGACAATGAGCAGTTCTTC
TRBV29-1	NA	TRBJ1-3	many	CSVGGIQSSGNTIYF	TGCAGCGTTGGCGGCATACAAAGCTCTGGAAACACCATATATTTT
TRBV19	TRBD1	TRBJ2-1	many	CASSAGTGGLLEQFF	TGTGCCAGTAGTGCCGGGACAGGGGGGCTTCTTGAGCAGTTCTTC
TRBV30	NA	TRBJ2-6	few	CAYQHSPGANVLTF	TGTGCCTACCAACACAGTCCCGGGGCCAACGTCCTGACTTTC
TRBV5-1	NA	TRBJ1-2	many	CASSLGQNNGYTF	TGCGCCAGCAGCTTGGGACAGAACAATGGCTACACCTTC
TRBV20-1	NA	TRBJ2-7	NA	CSASSEELPGPLYEQYF	TGCAGTGCTAGTTCCGAGGAACTTCCAGGACCTCTTTACGAGCAGTACTTC
TRBV6-6	NA	TRBJ2-5	many	CASSYILQETQYF	TGTGCCAGCAGTTACATCTTACAAGAGACCCAGTACTTC
TRBV18	TRBD1	TRBJ1-2	NA	CASSRNEGTGALNYGYTF	TGTGCCAGCTCCCGTAATGAAGGGACAGGGGCCCTGAACTATGGCTACACCTTC
TRBV25-1	NA	TRBJ1-5	many	CASRVQGTSNQPQHF	TGTGCCAGCAGGGTTCAGGGGACCAGCAATCAGCCCCAGCATTTT
TRBV9	TRBD1	TRBJ1-1	many	CASSGGGWAFF	TGTGCCAGCAGCGGAGGGGGCTGGGCTTTCTTT
TRBV5-1	NA	TRBJ2-1	many	CASSWTRDAYNEQFF	TGCGCCAGCAGCTGGACCCGGGACGCATACAATGAGCAGTTCTTC
TRBV7-2	NA	TRBJ1-2	NA	CASSLAPPLEGYTF	TGTGCCAGCAGCTTAGCACCACCGCTCGAGGGCTACACCTTC
TRBV5-1	TRBD1	TRBJ1-2	NA	CASSLNSGGRVGYTF	TGCGCCAGCAGCTTGAATTCAGGGGGCAGGGTTGGCTACACCTTC
TRBV20-1	TRBD1	TRBJ2-3	many	CSARWDRADTQYF	TGCAGTGCTAGATGGGACAGGGCAGATACGCAGTATTTT
TRBV5-5	NA	TRBJ1-5	many	CASSLDSHSNQPQHF	TGTGCCAGCAGTCTGGACAGCCATAGCAATCAGCCCCAGCATTTT
TRBV6-5	NA	TRBJ1-6	few	CASSSLKDSPLHF	TGTGCCAGCAGTTCCCTCAAGGATTCACCCCTCCACTTT
TRBV25-1	NA	TRBJ1-1	NA	CASRGSRQHLNTEAFF	TGTGCCAGCAGGGGCTCGAGGCAGCACCTTAACACTGAAGCTTTCTTT
TRBV28	NA	TRBJ2-5	few	CASSLGYGEETQYF	TGTGCCAGCAGTTTAGGATATGGGGAAGAGACCCAGTACTTC
TRBV11-1	TRBD2	TRBJ2-1	many	CASSSGTSGWNEQFF	TGTGCCAGCAGCTCCGGGACTAGCGGGTGGAATGAGCAGTTCTTC
TRBV3-1	TRBD1	TRBJ2-3	many	CASSQTGGTDTQYF	TGTGCCAGCAGCCAAACAGGGGGCACAGATACGCAGTATTTT
TRBV5-1	NA	TRBJ1-1	many	CASSTGWGSTEAFF	TGCGCCAGCAGCACTGGGTGGGGGAGCACTGAAGCTTTCTTT